This is a list of T cell receptor beta chains from one sample in a study of blood T cell repertoires in COVID-19. Only in-frame clones appear in the TCRdb table, and some are missing; sequencing was by immunoSEQ multiplex PCR. Of 250,000 to 350,000 clones listed, 90% are singletons. Source material: peripheral blood. The source of these receptors is a woman aged 25 to 39 with COVID-19, enrolled during active disease. Each CDR3 is given with its conserved first and last residue. The D gene is left open where the match is weak. Only some rows state a clone size, as once, few, many or a class for expanded clones.

d_gene	abundance	j_gene	v_gene	CDR3nt	CDR3aa
-	-	TRBJ2-1	TRBV10-1	TGCGCCAGCAGTGAGGCGGACAGAGATGAGCAGTTCTTC	CASSEADRDEQFF
-	-	TRBJ1-2	TRBV11-2	TGTGCCAGCAGCTTAGGACAAGACTATGGCTACACCTTC	CASSLGQDYGYTF
TRBD2	-	TRBJ2-7	TRBV27	TGTGCCAGCAGTGAGGGACTAGCGGGACGGAACGAGCAGTACTTC	CASSEGLAGRNEQYF
-	-	TRBJ2-6	TRBV15	TGTGCCACCAGCAGAGATCAGAACTCTGGGGCCAACGTCCTGACTTTC	CATSRDQNSGANVLTF
-	-	TRBJ2-1	TRBV9	TGTGCCAGCAGCCGAGGGGGTAGCTCCTACAATGAGCAGTTCTTC	CASSRGGSSYNEQFF
-	-	TRBJ2-1	TRBV9	TGTGCCAGCAGCCTCGGGACAACCGGGGTGCAGTTCTTC	CASSLGTTGVQFF
-	-	TRBJ2-7	TRBV21-1	TGTGCCAGCAGCAAAGAGGCTAGGTCGGTGGGCGAGCAGTACTTC	CASSKEARSVGEQYF
-	-	TRBJ2-2	TRBV5-1	TGCGCCAGCAGCTTGGTGTCAGGGATCCCCGGGGAGCTGTTTTTT	CASSLVSGIPGELFF
-	few	TRBJ1-2	TRBV7-9	TGTGCCAGCAGCTTACCCAACACGGGAACAGGCTACACCTTC	CASSLPNTGTGYTF
-	-	TRBJ2-3	TRBV7-8	TGTGCCAGCAGCTTCTCCTTGGCGGCAGATACGCAGTATTTT	CASSFSLAADTQYF
TRBD2	-	TRBJ2-3	TRBV15	TGTGCCACCAGCAGAGAAGGGGGGCTTGCTAGCGGGATTGATACGCAGTATTTT	CATSREGGLASGIDTQYF
-	-	TRBJ2-6	TRBV5-1	TGCGCCAGCAGCTTGCCCAGAACCTCTGGGGCCAACGTCCTGACTTTC	CASSLPRTSGANVLTF
-	-	TRBJ2-5	TRBV18	TGTGCCAGCTCACCACGGACAGCCTGGGAGACCCAGTACTTC	CASSPRTAWETQYF
TRBD2	-	TRBJ2-5	TRBV7-2	TGTGCCAGCAGCGACCAGGGCCGACTAGCGGAGACCCAGTACTTC	CASSDQGRLAETQYF
TRBD2	-	TRBJ2-3	TRBV28	TGTGCCAGCAGTCCGCTAGTTGCGGGAGGCACAGATACGCAGTATTTT	CASSPLVAGGTDTQYF
TRBD1	-	TRBJ1-5	TRBV18	TGTGCCAGCTCGCCGGACAGGGGCGAGGTTCAGCCCCAGCATTTT	CASSPDRGEVQPQHF
-	-	TRBJ1-1	TRBV9	TGTGCCAGCAGCGGCAGGGTATCGATGAACACTGAAGCTTTCTTT	CASSGRVSMNTEAFF
TRBD2	-	TRBJ2-3	TRBV28	TGTGCCAGCAACTTCGGGGGGGATACGCAGTATTTT	CASNFGGDTQYF
TRBD2	-	TRBJ2-5	TRBV5-5	TGTGCCAGCAGCCATGGAATGGCGGGAGTCCGGGAGACCCAGTACTTC	CASSHGMAGVRETQYF
-	-	TRBJ1-2	TRBV29-1	TGCAGCGGGGGGGACATAACAAACTATGGCTACACCTTC	CSGGDITNYGYTF
-	-	TRBJ2-2	TRBV28	TGTGCCAGCTCCGCTCCTCGGCTAGTATCTACCGGGGAGCTGTTTTTT	CASSAPRLVSTGELFF
TRBD2	-	TRBJ2-1	TRBV7-9	TGTGCCAGCAGCCAAAGCGGGAGCTGGAGCAATGAGCAGTTCTTC	CASSQSGSWSNEQFF
TRBD1	-	TRBJ2-3	TRBV5-1	TGCGCCAGCAGCCCAGGACAGGCAGATACGCAGTATTTT	CASSPGQADTQYF
TRBD1	-	TRBJ1-1	TRBV19	TGTGCCAGCTCGGAGACCCGGGACAGGGTCCCTGAAGCTTTCTTT	CASSETRDRVPEAFF
-	-	TRBJ1-2	TRBV4-1	TGCGCCAGCAGGGGAGAAGGCGCAGGCTACACCTTC	CASRGEGAGYTF
-	-	TRBJ2-2	TRBV4-3	TGCGCCAGCAGCCAGAGGTTCGCCGGGGAGCTGTTTTTT	CASSQRFAGELFF
TRBD1	-	TRBJ2-2	TRBV29-1	TGCAGCGTCGGGACAGACTCTGTCCGGGAGCTGTTTTTT	CSVGTDSVRELFF
TRBD1	-	TRBJ2-3	TRBV12-5	TGTGCTAGTGGTTTGGTTGGGGATGGGACAGTCTCCCCAGATACGCAGTATTTT	CASGLVGDGTVSPDTQYF
TRBD2	-	TRBJ2-3	TRBV2	TGTGCCCTCGGACTAGCGGGTTTCACAGATACGCAGTATTTT	CALGLAGFTDTQYF
-	-	TRBJ2-7	TRBV15	TGTGCCACCAGCAGAGGCAGGGCTCCCTACGAGCAGTACTTC	CATSRGRAPYEQYF
-	-	TRBJ2-4	TRBV10-3	TGTGCCATCAGTGAGTCTACAGGGCTAGCCAAAAACATTCAGTACTTC	CAISESTGLAKNIQYF
TRBD1	once	TRBJ2-1	TRBV6-5	TGTGCCAGCAGCCGACAGGGGGCCGATGAGCAGTTCTTC	CASSRQGADEQFF
-	-	TRBJ1-1	TRBV30	TGTGCCTGGAGTCTTGTGAACACTGAAGCTTTCTTT	CAWSLVNTEAFF
-	few	TRBJ1-1	TRBV30	TGTGCCTGGAGTTCAGGGGATACTGAAGCTTTCTTT	CAWSSGDTEAFF
TRBD1	few	TRBJ2-5	TRBV5-4	TGTGCCAGCAGCTTGGGAGGGGGCGTTCGGGAGACCCAGTACTTC	CASSLGGGVRETQYF
TRBD1	-	TRBJ1-3	TRBV6-5	TGTGCCAGCAGTTATTGGACAGGGGACTCTGGAAACACCATATATTTT	CASSYWTGDSGNTIYF
-	-	TRBJ2-2	TRBV27	TGTGCCAGCAGCAGGACACCGACGAACACCGGGGAGCTGTTTTTT	CASSRTPTNTGELFF